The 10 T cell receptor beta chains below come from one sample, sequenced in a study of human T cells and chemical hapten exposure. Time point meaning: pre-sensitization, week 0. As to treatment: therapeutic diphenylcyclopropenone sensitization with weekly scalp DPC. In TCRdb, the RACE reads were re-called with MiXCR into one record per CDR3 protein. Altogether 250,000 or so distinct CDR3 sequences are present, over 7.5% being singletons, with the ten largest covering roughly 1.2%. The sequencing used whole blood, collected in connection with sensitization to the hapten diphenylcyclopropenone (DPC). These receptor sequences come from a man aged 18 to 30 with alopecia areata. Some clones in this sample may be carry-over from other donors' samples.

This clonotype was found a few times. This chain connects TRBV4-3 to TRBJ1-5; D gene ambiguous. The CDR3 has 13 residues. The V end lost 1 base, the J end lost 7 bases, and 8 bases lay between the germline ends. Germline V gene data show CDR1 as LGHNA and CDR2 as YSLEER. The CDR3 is CASSQGPTQPQHF. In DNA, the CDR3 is TGCGCCAGCAGCCAAGGTCCCACCCAGCCCCAGCATTTT.

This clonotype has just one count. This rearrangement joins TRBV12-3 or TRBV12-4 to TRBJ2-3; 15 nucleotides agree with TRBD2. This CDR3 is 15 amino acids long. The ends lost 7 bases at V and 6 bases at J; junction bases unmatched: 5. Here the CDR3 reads CASTGLAGGMDTQYF. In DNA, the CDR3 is TGTGCCAGCACTGGACTAGCGGGGGGGATGGATACGCAGTATTTT.

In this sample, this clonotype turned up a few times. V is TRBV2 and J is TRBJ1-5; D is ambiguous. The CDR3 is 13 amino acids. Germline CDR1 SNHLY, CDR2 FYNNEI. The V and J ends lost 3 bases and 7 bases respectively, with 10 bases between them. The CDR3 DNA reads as TGTGCCAGCAGTGAGGTCCGGGTACAGCCCCAGCATTTT. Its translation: CASSEVRVQPQHF. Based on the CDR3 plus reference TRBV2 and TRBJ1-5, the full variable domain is EPEVTQTPSHQVTQMGQEVILRCVPISNHLYFYWYRQILGQKVEFLVSFYNNEISEKSEIFDDQFSVERPDGSNFTLKIRSTKLEDSAMYFCASSEVRVQPQHFGDGTRLSIL.

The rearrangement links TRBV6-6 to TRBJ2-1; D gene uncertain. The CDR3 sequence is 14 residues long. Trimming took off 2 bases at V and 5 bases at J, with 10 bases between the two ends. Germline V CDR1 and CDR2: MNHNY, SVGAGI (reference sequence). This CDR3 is CASSYTPTHNEQFF. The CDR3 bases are TGTGCCAGCAGTTACACCCCCACCCACAATGAGCAGTTCTTC.

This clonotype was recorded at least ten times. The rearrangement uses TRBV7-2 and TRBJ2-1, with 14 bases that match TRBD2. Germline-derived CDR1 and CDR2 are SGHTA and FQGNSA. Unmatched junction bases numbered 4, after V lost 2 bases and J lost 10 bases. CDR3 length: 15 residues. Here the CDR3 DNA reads TGTGCCAGCAGCTTAAGACTAGCGGGGGGGACGGAGCAGTTCTTC. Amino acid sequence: CASSLRLAGGTEQFF.

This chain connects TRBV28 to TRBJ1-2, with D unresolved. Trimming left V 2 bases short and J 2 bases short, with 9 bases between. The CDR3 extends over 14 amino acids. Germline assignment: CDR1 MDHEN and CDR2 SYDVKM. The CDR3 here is CASSLSEINYGYTF. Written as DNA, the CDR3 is TGTGCCAGCAGTTTAAGCGAGATCAACTATGGCTACACCTTC.

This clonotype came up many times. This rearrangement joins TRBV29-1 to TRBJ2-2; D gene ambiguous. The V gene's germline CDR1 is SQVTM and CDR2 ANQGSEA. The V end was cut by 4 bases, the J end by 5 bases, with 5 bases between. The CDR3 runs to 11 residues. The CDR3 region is CSVGGTGELFF. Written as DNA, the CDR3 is TGCAGCGTTGGTGGGACCGGGGAGCTGTTTTTT.

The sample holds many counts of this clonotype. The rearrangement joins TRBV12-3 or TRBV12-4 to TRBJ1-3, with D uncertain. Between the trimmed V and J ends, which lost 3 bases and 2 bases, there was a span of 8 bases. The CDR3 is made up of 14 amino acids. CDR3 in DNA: TGTGCCAGCAGTTTTCACCGAGCTGGAAACACCATATATTTT. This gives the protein CASSFHRAGNTIYF.

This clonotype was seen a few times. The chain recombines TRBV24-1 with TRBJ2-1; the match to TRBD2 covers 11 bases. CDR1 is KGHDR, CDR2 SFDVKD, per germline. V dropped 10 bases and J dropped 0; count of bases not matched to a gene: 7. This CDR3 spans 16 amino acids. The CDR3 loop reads CATAPTSGTSYNEQFF. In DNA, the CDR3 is TGTGCCACGGCACCGACTAGCGGGACCTCCTACAATGAGCAGTTCTTC.

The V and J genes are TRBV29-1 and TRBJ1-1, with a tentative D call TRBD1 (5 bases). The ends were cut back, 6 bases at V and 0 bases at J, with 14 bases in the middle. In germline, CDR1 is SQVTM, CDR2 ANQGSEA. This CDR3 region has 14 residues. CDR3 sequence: CSVTKQVMNTEAFF. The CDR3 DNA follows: TGCAGCGTCACAAAACAGGTAATGAACACTGAAGCTTTCTTT.